The 17 T cell receptor beta chains below all came from one sample that was sequenced in a study of shared clonotypes between healthy human individuals. The table came from immunoSEQ multiplex PCR; TCRdb's copy has only in-frame clones and leaves some out. The data show about 700,000 clones, about 91% seen once. Positive CCR7 selection of CD45RO-negative cells yielded the naive CD8 cells, and terminally differentiated effector memory CD45RA+ cells were excluded. Sample: naive CD8+ T cells sorted from blood. Receptor source: a young man in good health.

The genes are TRBV29-1 and TRBJ2-7; the D is unclear. Between the trimmed V and J ends, which lost 0 bases and 7 bases, there was a span of 10 bases. Germline V gene lookup returns CDR1 SQVTM and CDR2 ANQGSEA. The CDR3 spans 12 residues. The CDR3, as DNA: TGCAGCGTTGAAGAAGATCAGAGTGAGCAGTACTTC. Its protein product is CSVEEDQSEQYF.

The chain couples TRBV7-8 to TRBJ2-1, with D perhaps TRBD2 (6 bases). CDR1 is SGHVS and CDR2 is FQNEAQ in the germline V gene. V was clipped by 2 bases and J by 8 bases, with 13 bases between them. The CDR3 is 14 amino acids. The CDR3 DNA reads as TGTGCCAGCAGCTTAAGGAGGGCCAACGATGAGCAGTTCTTC. As protein: CASSLRRANDEQFF. The whole variable domain, filled in from reference TRBV7-8 and TRBJ2-1, reads GAGVSQSPRYKVAKRGQDVALRCDPISGHVSLFWYQQALGQGPEFLTYFQNEAQLDKSGLPSDRFFAERPEGSVSTLKIQRTQQEDSAVYLCASSLRRANDEQFFGPGTRLTVL.

The table lists this clone with a count of one. The chain joins TRBV7-9 to TRBJ1-4, with 7 bases identical to TRBD1. The CDR3 contains 16 residues. Germline-derived CDR1 and CDR2 are SEHNR and FQNEAQ (reference sequence). After removal of 5 bases from V and 3 bases from J, the junction contained 9 bases not matched to a gene. CDR3 amino acids: CASSGISGGPNEKLFF. DNA of the CDR3: TGTGCCAGCAGCGGAATTTCAGGGGGACCTAATGAAAAACTGTTTTTT.

V usage is TRBV27 and J usage is TRBJ1-2, with D possibly TRBD1 on 5 matching bases. The ends were cut back, 7 bases at V and 4 bases at J, with 10 bases in the middle. The CDR3 runs 12 residues. Germline CDR1 reads MNHEY; CDR2 reads SMNVEV (reference sequence). The CDR3 region is CASMGEPYGYTF. CDR3 sequence (DNA): TGTGCCAGCATGGGGGAACCCTATGGCTACACCTTC.

This chain joins TRBV28 and TRBJ1-5; 9 bases agree with TRBD1. The junction had 6 bases not matched to a gene; V was cut back by 4 bases and J by 5 bases. The CDR3 has 15 residues. Germline V gives CDR1 MDHEN, CDR2 SYDVKM. CDR3 region: CASSSSGTGYQPQHF. CDR3 sequence (DNA): TGTGCCAGCAGTTCCTCAGGGACAGGGTATCAGCCCCAGCATTTT.

This chain joins TRBV10-2 and TRBJ2-1, with a weak D call TRBD1 (6 bases). The CDR3 totals 15 residues. V was clipped by 1 base and J by 4 bases, with 11 bases between them. CDR1 is WSHSY and CDR2 is SAAADI in the germline V gene. The chain's CDR3 is CASSEFRGTYNEQFF. As DNA, the CDR3 is TGCGCCAGCAGTGAGTTTAGGGGGACATACAATGAGCAGTTCTTC.

As concerns this clone: This could be a read error, since a much larger clone is one nucleotide away. This chain joins TRBV2 and TRBJ2-7; 12 positions agree with TRBD2. CDR1 and CDR2 (germline): SNHLY, FYNNEI. The trim removed 2 bases at V and 4 bases at J, leaving 0 bases unmatched. The CDR3 length is 14 residues. The CDR3 DNA sequence: TGTGCCAGCAGTGAACTAGCGGGAGGGTACGAGCAGTACTTC. Its protein is CASSELAGGYEQYF.

The V and J genes are TRBV27 and TRBJ2-1; the D is unclear. The CDR3 has 15 residues. Germline CDR1 MNHEY, CDR2 SMNVEV (reference sequence). Trimming removed 2 bases at V and 8 bases at J, with 16 bases between. The CDR3 bases are TGTGCCAGCAGTTTACGGCCAGATGCCAAGGATGAGCAGTTCTTC. Residues: CASSLRPDAKDEQFF.

The V call is TRBV10-2, the J call TRBJ2-3; 9 positions agree with TRBD2. This CDR3 spans 17 amino acids. The V gene's germline CDR1 is WSHSY and CDR2 SAAADI. V gave up 3 bases and J gave up 2 bases; unmatched junction bases: 9. Here the CDR3 DNA reads TGCGCCAGCAGTGACAGTCTAGCGGGATACGACACAGATACGCAGTATTTT. This translates into CASSDSLAGYDTDTQYF.

V gene TRBV10-3 combines with J gene TRBJ1-5, with a tentative D call TRBD1 (5 bases). Per the germline V gene, CDR1 is ENHRY and CDR2 is SYGVKD. Trimming took 6 bases from V and 2 from J, leaving 11 bases between them. The CDR3 is 14 residues long. The CDR3 region is CAIREGPGNQPQHF. The CDR3 DNA sequence: TGTGCCATCAGAGAGGGACCGGGCAATCAGCCCCAGCATTTT.

The rearrangement uses TRBV7-9 and TRBJ2-1; 16 bases line up with TRBD2. This CDR3 spans 19 amino acids. The ends lost 5 bases at V and 6 bases at J; junction bases unmatched: 13. Germline V gene data show CDR1 as SEHNR and CDR2 as FQNEAQ (reference sequence). The CDR3 spells CASSPEPGLAGGPINEQFF. CDR3 DNA: TGTGCCAGCAGCCCAGAGCCGGGACTAGCGGGAGGGCCCATCAATGAGCAGTTCTTC.

The gene calls are TRBV28 and TRBJ2-7; TRBD2 matches at 8 bases. This CDR3 spans 18 amino acids. Looked up from germline, CDR1 is MDHEN and CDR2 is SYDVKM. Trimming at V came to 2 bases and at J to 2 bases, leaving 14 bases not matched to a gene. The CDR3 bases are TGTGCCAGCAGTTTAATTTTAGAGACTAGCGACAGAACCTACGAGCAGTACTTC. It specifies CASSLILETSDRTYEQYF.

This clone was seen only once. CDR3 in DNA: TGTGCCACCAGCATCCAGGGGAACAATCAGCCCCAGCATTTT. It specifies CATSIQGNNQPQHF. The chain combines TRBV15 with TRBJ1-5, with a possible D match to TRBD1 (6 bases). The CDR3 runs 14 residues. V was pared by 4 bases and J by 3 bases, with 10 bases between. CDR1 LNHNV and CDR2 YYDKDF come from the germline V gene (reference sequence).

The count of this clone is one. V gene TRBV11-3 combines with J gene TRBJ2-2, with TRBD2 matching 9 bases. V lost 5 bases, J lost 6 bases, and 10 bases stayed unmatched. Germline lookup yields CDR1 SGHNT and CDR2 YENEEA. CDR3 length: 16 residues. The CDR3 reads CASSPGGGRAPGELFF. DNA for the CDR3: TGTGCCAGCAGCCCAGGTGGCGGGAGGGCCCCCGGGGAGCTGTTTTTT.

This chain uses TRBV4-3 with TRBJ1-1; D not certain. The CDR3 has 15 residues. Trimming left V 1 base short and J 3 bases short, with 12 bases between. CDR1 and CDR2 from the germline V gene are LGHNA and YSLEER. The CDR3 reads CASSQGRPGDTEAFF. Written as DNA, the CDR3 is TGCGCCAGCAGCCAAGGTCGGCCAGGAGACACTGAAGCTTTCTTT.

To note about this clone: Other DNA sequences in this specimen translate into the identical CDR3. This chain joins TRBV11-2 and TRBJ2-7; 9 bases map to TRBD1. Germline values: CDR1 SGHAT, CDR2 FQNNGV. The junction had 3 bases not matched to a gene; V was cut back by 2 bases and J by 4 bases. CDR3 length: 14 residues. The CDR3 DNA is TGTGCCAGCAGCTTATCACAGGGGGCGTACGAGCAGTACTTC. Protein: CASSLSQGAYEQYF.

This clone was seen just once. The V and J genes are TRBV2 and TRBJ1-1; tentatively, D is TRBD1 (6 bases). Germline CDR1 is SNHLY and CDR2 is FYNNEI. V lost 6 bases to trimming and J lost 1 base, with 15 bases between them. The CDR3 extends over 15 amino acids. CDR3 nucleotide sequence: TGTGCCAGCAGCAGTAACCCGGACAGGAACACTGAAGCTTTCTTT. Residues: CASSSNPDRNTEAFF.